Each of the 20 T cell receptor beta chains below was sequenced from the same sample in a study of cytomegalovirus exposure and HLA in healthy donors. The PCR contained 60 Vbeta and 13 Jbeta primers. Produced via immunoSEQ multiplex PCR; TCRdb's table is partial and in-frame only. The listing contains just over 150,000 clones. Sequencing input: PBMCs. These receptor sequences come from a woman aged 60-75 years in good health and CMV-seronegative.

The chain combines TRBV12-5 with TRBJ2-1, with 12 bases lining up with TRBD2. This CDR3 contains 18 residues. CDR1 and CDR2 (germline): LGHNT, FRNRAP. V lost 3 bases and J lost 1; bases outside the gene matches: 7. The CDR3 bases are TGTGCTAGTGGTTTTACTCTAGCGGGGGGGCAGTCCTACAATGAGCAGTTCTTC. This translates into CASGFTLAGGQSYNEQFF. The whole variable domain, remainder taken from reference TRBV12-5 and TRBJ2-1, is DARVTQTPRHKVTEMGQEVTMRCQPILGHNTVFWYRQTMMQGLELLAYFRNRAPLDDSGMPKDRFSAEMPDATLATLKIQPSEPRDSAVYFCASGFTLAGGQSYNEQFFGPGTRLTVL.

CDR3 DNA sequence: TGTGCCAGCAGCGGACAGGGGTACACTGAAGCTTTCTTT. Amino acids: CASSGQGYTEAFF. The gene calls are TRBV2 and TRBJ1-1, with 9 bases matching TRBD1. CDR1 and CDR2 from the germline V gene are SNHLY and FYNNEI. Unmatched junction bases numbered 2, after V lost 6 bases and J lost 3 bases. The CDR3 is 13 residues long.

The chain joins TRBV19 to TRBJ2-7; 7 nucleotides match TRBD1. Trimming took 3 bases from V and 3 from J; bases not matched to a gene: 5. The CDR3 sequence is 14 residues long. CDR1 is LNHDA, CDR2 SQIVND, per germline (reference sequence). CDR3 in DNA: TGTGCCAGTAGTATGATGACAGGGCACTACGAGCAGTACTTC. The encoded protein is CASSMMTGHYEQYF.

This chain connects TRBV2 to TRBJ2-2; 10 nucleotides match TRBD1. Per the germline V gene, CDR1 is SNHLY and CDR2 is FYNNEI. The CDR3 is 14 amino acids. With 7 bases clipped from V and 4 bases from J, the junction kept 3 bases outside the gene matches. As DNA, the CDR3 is TGTGCCAGCATCCGGGACAGGGGCACCGGGGAGCTGTTTTTT. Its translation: CASIRDRGTGELFF.

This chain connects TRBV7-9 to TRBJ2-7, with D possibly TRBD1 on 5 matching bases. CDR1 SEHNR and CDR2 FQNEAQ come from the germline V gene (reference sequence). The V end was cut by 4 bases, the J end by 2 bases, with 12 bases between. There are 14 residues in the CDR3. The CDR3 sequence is CASSSSDSTYEQYF. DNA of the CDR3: TGTGCCAGCAGCTCCAGTGACAGCACCTACGAGCAGTACTTC.

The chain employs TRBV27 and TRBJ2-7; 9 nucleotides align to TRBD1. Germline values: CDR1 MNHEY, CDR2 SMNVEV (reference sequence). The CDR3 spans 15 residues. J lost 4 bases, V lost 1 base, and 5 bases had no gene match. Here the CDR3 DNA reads TGTGCCAGCAGTTTATTGATCGGACAGGGGTACGAGCAGTACTTC. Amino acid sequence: CASSLLIGQGYEQYF.

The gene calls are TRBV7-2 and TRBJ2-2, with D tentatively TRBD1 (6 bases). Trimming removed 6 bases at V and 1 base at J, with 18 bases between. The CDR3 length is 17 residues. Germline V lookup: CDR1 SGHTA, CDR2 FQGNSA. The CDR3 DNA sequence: TGTGCCAGCAGTTCCTTTTCCAGGGGTGTGAACACCGGGGAGCTGTTTTTT. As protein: CASSSFSRGVNTGELFF.

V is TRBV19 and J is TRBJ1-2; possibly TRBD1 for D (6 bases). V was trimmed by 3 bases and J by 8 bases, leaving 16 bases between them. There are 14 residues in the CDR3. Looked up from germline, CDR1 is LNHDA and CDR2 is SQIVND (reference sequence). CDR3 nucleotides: TGTGCCAGTAGTATGGATAACAGGGCTGGCGGCTACACCTTC. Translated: CASSMDNRAGGYTF. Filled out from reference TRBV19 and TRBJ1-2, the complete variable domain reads DGGITQSPKYLFRKEGQNVTLSCEQNLNHDAMYWYRQDPGQGLRLIYYSQIVNDFQKGDIAEGYSVSREKKESFPLTVTSAQKNPTAFYLCASSMDNRAGGYTFGSGTRLTVV.

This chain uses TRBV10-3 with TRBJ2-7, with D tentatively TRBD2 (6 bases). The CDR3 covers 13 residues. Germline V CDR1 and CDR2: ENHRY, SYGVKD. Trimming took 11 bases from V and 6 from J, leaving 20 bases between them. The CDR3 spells CASVSWGVGEQYF. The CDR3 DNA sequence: TGTGCCTCAGTCAGCTGGGGGGTGGGCGAGCAGTACTTC.

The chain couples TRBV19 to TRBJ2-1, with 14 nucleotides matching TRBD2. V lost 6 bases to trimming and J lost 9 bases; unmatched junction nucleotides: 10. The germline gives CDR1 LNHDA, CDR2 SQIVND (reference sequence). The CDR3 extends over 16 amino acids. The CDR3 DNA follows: TGTGCCAGTAGCCCAGGGACTAGCGGGAGCGGATCTGAGCAGTTCTTC. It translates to CASSPGTSGSGSEQFF.

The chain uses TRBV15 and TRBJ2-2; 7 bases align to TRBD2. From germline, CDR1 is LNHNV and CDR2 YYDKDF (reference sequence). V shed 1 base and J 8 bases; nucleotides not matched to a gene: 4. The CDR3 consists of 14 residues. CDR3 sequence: CATSRGGGGGELFF. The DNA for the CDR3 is TGTGCCACCAGCAGAGGTGGGGGGGGTGGGGAGCTGTTTTTT.

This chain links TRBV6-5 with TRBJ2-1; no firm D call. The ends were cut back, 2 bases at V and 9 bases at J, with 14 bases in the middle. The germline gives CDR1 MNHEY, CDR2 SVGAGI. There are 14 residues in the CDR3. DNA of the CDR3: TGTGCCAGCAGTTACGTTGCTGAGTCTAGTGAGCAGTTCTTC. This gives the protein CASSYVAESSEQFF.

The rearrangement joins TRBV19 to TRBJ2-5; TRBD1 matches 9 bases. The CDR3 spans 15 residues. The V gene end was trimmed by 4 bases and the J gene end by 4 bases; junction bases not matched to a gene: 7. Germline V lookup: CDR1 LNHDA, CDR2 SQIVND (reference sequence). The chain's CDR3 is CASSTSDRGRETQYF. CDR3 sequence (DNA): TGTGCCAGTAGTACTTCGGACAGGGGTCGAGAGACCCAGTACTTC.

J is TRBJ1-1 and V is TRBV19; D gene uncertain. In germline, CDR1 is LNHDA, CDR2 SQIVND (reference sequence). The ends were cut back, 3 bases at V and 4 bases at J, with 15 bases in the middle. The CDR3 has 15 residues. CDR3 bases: TGTGCCAGTAGTATCCTTCAGGTTGGTGGCACTGAAGCTTTCTTT. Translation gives CASSILQVGGTEAFF.

This CDR3 is CASSLFSSGGIGTDTQYF. CDR3 in DNA: TGTGCCAGCAGTTTATTCTCTAGCGGGGGGATAGGAACAGATACGCAGTATTTT. The J gene is TRBJ2-3, the V gene TRBV27; 11 bases align to TRBD2. The germline CDR1 and CDR2 sequences are MNHEY and SMNVEV (reference sequence). The CDR3 has 18 residues. With 1 base clipped from V and 3 bases from J, the junction kept 9 bases outside the gene matches.

CDR3 coding DNA: TGTGCCAGCATAAAGGGACAGGGGGACTACGAGCAGTACTTC. Translation: CASIKGQGDYEQYF. The rearrangement uses TRBV2 and TRBJ2-7, with 11 bases identical to TRBD1. This CDR3 spans 14 amino acids. Per germline, CDR1 SNHLY and CDR2 FYNNEI. Unmatched junction bases numbered 5, after V lost 7 bases and J lost 3 bases.

The CDR3 reads CASSLVENTGELFF. In DNA, the CDR3 is TGTGCCAGCAGCTTAGTAGAGAACACCGGGGAGCTGTTTTTT. The chain links TRBV7-7 to TRBJ2-2; D remains ambiguous. CDR3 length: 14 residues. The germline V and J ends were trimmed by 1 base and 1 base, with 4 bases remaining between them. Germline CDR1 SSHAT, CDR2 FNYEAQ (reference sequence).

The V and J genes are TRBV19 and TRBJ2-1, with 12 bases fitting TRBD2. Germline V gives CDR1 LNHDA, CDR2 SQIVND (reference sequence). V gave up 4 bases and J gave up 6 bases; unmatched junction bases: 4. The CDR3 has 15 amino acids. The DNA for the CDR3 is TGTGCCAGTAGTAAACTAGCGGGAGGTTTCAATGAGCAGTTCTTC. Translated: CASSKLAGGFNEQFF.

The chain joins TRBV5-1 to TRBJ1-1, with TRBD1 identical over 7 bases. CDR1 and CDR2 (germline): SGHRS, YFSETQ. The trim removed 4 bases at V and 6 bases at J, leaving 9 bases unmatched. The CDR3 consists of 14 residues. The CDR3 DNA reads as TGCGCCAGCAGCCCCGGGACAGTCGAGGCTGAAGCTTTCTTT. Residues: CASSPGTVEAEAFF.

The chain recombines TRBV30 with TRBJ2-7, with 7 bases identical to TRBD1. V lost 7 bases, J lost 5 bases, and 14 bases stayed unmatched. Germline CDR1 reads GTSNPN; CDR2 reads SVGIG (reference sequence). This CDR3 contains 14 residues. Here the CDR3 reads CASSGGQRANEQYF. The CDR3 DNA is TGTGCCTCATCTGGGGGACAGCGCGCGAACGAGCAGTACTTC.